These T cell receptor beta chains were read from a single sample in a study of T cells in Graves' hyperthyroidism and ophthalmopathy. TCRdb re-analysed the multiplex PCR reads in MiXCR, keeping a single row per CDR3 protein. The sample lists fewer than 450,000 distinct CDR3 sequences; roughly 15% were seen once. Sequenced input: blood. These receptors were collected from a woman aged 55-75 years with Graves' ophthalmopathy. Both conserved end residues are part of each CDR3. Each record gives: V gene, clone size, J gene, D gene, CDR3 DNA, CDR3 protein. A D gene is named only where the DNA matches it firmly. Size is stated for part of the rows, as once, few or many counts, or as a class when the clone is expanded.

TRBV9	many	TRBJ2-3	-	TGTGCCAGCAGCCTCGTTGTGGGACCCACAGATACGCAGTATTTT	CASSLVVGPTDTQYF
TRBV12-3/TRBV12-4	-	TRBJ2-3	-	TGTGCCAGCAGTTTTTTTTCCCCTTCGCCCGGGACAGATACGCAGTATTTT	CASSFFSPSPGTDTQYF
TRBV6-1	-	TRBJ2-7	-	TGTGCCAGCAGGGCGGGACTTTTCTACGAGCAGTACTTC	CASRAGLFYEQYF
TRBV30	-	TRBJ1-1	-	TGTGCCTGGGGCTCCGGGACCGCCAACACTGAAGCTTTCTTT	CAWGSGTANTEAFF
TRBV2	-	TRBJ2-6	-	TGTGCCAGCAGAGGGGAGGGGGCTACCCGGCTAAGCGTCCTGACTTTC	CASRGEGATRLSVLTF
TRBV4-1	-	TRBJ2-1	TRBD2	TGCGCCAGCAGCCAAGCAAGTACTAGCGGGAGAATTGAGCAGTTCTTC	CASSQASTSGRIEQFF
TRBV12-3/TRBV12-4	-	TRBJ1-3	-	TGTGCCAGCAGTTTAAAGGTTGGAAACACCATATATTTT	CASSLKVGNTIYF
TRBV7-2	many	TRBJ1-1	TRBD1	TGTGCCAGCAGCTTAGTGACAGGAATAAAGCGGACAGGTGAAGCTTTCTTT	CASSLVTGIKRTGEAFF
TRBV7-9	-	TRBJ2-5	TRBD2	TGTGCCAGCAGCTTAGAACGGCTAGCGGGAGTTGAGACCCAGTACTTC	CASSLERLAGVETQYF
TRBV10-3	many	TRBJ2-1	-	TGTGCCATCAGTGAGGTGTCATCCTCCTACAATGAGCAGTTCTTC	CAISEVSSSYNEQFF
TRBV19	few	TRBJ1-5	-	TGTGCCAGTAGGGGGGTCTATAGCAATCAGCCCCAGCATTTT	CASRGVYSNQPQHF
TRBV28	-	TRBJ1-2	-	TGTGCCAGCAGTGAAGAAGGGATTTATGGCTACACCTTC	CASSEEGIYGYTF
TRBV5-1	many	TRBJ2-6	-	TGCGCCAGCAGCTCATACAGGGATGCCGTAATCTACTCTGGGGCCAACGTCCTGACTTTC	CASSSYRDAVIYSGANVLTF
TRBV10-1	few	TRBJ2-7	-	TGCGCCAGCAGTGTTGGACCCGGCTACGAGCAGTACTTC	CASSVGPGYEQYF
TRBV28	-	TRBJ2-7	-	TGTGCCAGCAGTGCCCGACTAGACTACGAGCAGTACTTC	CASSARLDYEQYF
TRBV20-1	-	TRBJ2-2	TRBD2	TGCAGTGCTCCCAGGTCGGGAGGGATGGAGCTGTTTTTT	CSAPRSGGMELFF
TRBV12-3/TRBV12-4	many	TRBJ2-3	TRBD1	TGTGCCAGCAGTTCCGACAGGGGGAGCACAGATACGCAGTATTTT	CASSSDRGSTDTQYF